This T cell receptor beta chain was sequenced during a study of blood T cell repertoires in COVID-19. As processed by the authors: Amplification from reference gene primers served as the basis for estimated nucleated cell counts. This table comes from immunoSEQ multiplex PCR, and its TCRdb copy is limited to in-frame clones, with some not included. The D gene and trimming were derived from the DNA, and the V and J assignments and clone size from that table. The table lists about 62,000 clones, 75% to 90% of them singletons. This CDR3 has 16 residues. Per the germline V gene, CDR1 is SGHNT and CDR2 is YYREEE (reference sequence). Trimming cost V 0 bases and J 6 bases; bases outside gene matches: 6.

Material for sequencing was peripheral blood. This rearrangement joins TRBV5-4 to TRBJ2-5; 12 bases are a match to TRBD2. This sequence was found in a woman aged 60-75 years with COVID-19, enrolled during active disease. The CDR3 DNA reads as TGTGCCAGCAGCTTGGAGGAGACTAGCGGGAGAAAGACCCAGTACTTC. Residues: CASSLEETSGRKTQYF.